The subject of this entry is one TCR beta chain. This clonotype was seen ten or more times. Its antigen is unknown. No qualities accompany the bases; no much larger clone lies one base away. The data are from a study of Graves' ophthalmopathy and Graves' hyperthyroidism (dated by TCRdb to 2016 to 2019). Some background on the complete study: Peripheral blood was collected at initial diagnosis, before any treatment. TCR beta repertoire signatures were used to distinguish Graves' ophthalmopathy from Graves' hyperthyroidism and to predict progression to ophthalmopathy. In total, some 130 blood samples were TCR-sequenced: fewer than 50 ophthalmopathy, under 85 hyperthyroidism and about 17 hyperthyroidism-to-ophthalmopathy patients. A discovery set of 100 patients (roughly 43 ophthalmopathy, approximately 58 stable hyperthyroidism) was enrolled to explore V-J signatures distinguishing ophthalmopathy from hyperthyroidism. An independent validation cohort comprised some 19 hyperthyroidism patients and 15 to 17 patients who later progressed from hyperthyroidism to ophthalmopathy. In about six hyperthyroidism patients, the T-cell repertoires found in thyroid tissue were compared with those found in blood. Following sampling, methimazole starting at 30 mg daily was administered to hyperthyroidism patients, and high-dose intravenous methylprednisolone was administered to ophthalmopathy patients. The approximately 90 discovery patients were divided at random into training and test sets in a 7:3 ratio.

The ophthalmopathy patients had moderately to severely active disease, with a Clinical Activity Score of 3 or higher, a NOSPECS grade of 4 or higher, and a disease duration of less than 3 months. Patients with other autoimmune diseases, uncontrolled infections, pregnancy or lactation were excluded. Clinical symptoms, serum thyroxine, TRAb, thyroid ultrasound and orbital computed tomography were used for diagnosis. Ficoll-Paque density gradient centrifugation was used to isolate PBMCs from 8 to 10 ml of fresh peripheral blood. Trizol reagent was used to extract the total RNA, and its quality was then checked on an Agilent 2100 Bioanalyzer. V gives up 6 bases and J gives up 2 bases, and the segment between their germline ends measures 13 bases. Including cysteine and phenylalanine, the CDR3 has 15 amino acids. Only the CDR3 DNA stays, 45 bases, in frame from base 1. For repertoire sequencing, the TCR beta CDR3 regions were amplified from RNA transcripts. The first round was an RT-PCR using HTBI primers with the Qiagen OneStep RT-PCR kit, and this first round was followed by a second-round multiplex PCR, then size selection and purification. The libraries underwent paired-end sequencing with 100 bp reads on an Illumina HiSeq2000. In the original analysis: Reads were processed with SOAPnuke, discarding reads with adapters, uncalled bases, mean Phred below 15, or no exact constant-primer or identifier match. High-quality paired reads were merged with COPE v1.2.5. Each unique nucleotide sequence was treated as a clonotype, and MiTCR v1.1 was used to align the clonotypes to the IMGT TRB V, D and J references. Only V-J combinations with frequency above 0.0001 were analysed, covering approximately 99% of repertoires. For each V-J combination, a TCR clonal expansion and chaos score was defined as F50 clonal expansion divided by the chaos observed in the TCRdist matrix. Welch's t-statistics and random forest were used to reduce features to about 14 V-J combinations, which were fed into a naive Bayes classifier. The Morisita-Horn index was used to measure how similar the thyroid and blood repertoires were. Using fastp at Q25 and MiXCR, TCRdb reprocessed the public reads and kept productive beta chains. When rows share a CDR3 protein, they turn into one entry using the most common DNA and genes. In this record, the V and J calls reflect TCRdb's handling and not the investigators' own analysis. This sample comprises over 150,000 distinct CDR3 sequences, 30% to 45% of them detected only once. The top ten constitute under 7% of the sample.

Findings and caveats that apply to the study as a whole: Among expanded thyroid clonotypes with frequency above 0.001, most also showed up in blood, which suggests that blood repertoires may reflect the thyroid immune response. Sample size was not statistically predetermined, and group allocation was not concealed from the investigators. In cross-validation, the 13-signature model distinguished ophthalmopathy from stable hyperthyroidism with less than 90% sensitivity and around 84% specificity, while in the test set the corresponding values were around 79% and 71%. In validation, the model predicted ophthalmopathy progression with more than 70% sensitivity and roughly 72% specificity; approximately 12 predicted patients were CT-confirmed with GO in a median of 6.5 months.

Sequenced: peripheral blood. This receptor chain uses TRBV12-3 or TRBV12-4 and TRBJ2-2; TRBD1 is possibly the D segment (6 matching bases). The source is a woman in her thirties or forties with Graves' ophthalmopathy. Donor details come from another sample of the same person, matched by shared clones. The bases read TGTGCCAGCAGCTCCGTTGGGGGCAACACCGGGGAGCTGTTTTTT. Translation gives CASSSVGGNTGELFF.